These T cell receptor beta chains were read from a single sample in a study of T cells after yellow fever vaccination. TCRdb passed the 5' RACE reads through MiXCR, listing each CDR3 protein once. The sample yields hundreds of thousands of distinct CDR3 sequences, over 9% seen once. The sample in question was PBMCs, obtained on the day of the yellow fever booster vaccination. All receptors derive from a man aged 25-40 years who received the YFV17D yellow fever vaccine. Both conserved end residues are part of each CDR3. A D gene is named only where the DNA matches it firmly. Size values are once, few and many counts, or a class for expanded clones, and some rows have none.

clone_size | d_call | j_call | v_call | cdr3_aa | cdr3_nt
few | TRBD2 | TRBJ2-1 | TRBV2 | CASTPGLAGDLQYNEQFF | TGTGCCAGCACCCCGGGACTAGCGGGAGACCTCCAATACAATGAGCAGTTCTTC
few | TRBD2 | TRBJ2-7 | TRBV3-1 | CASSRHTSASSYEQYF | TGTGCCAGCAGCCGCCATACTAGCGCCAGCTCCTACGAGCAGTACTTC
- | TRBD2 | TRBJ2-5 | TRBV7-2 | CASTPRGRARETQYF | TGTGCCAGCACCCCTCGCGGGAGGGCTCGAGAGACCCAGTACTTC
- | TRBD1 | TRBJ2-1 | TRBV6-4 | CASSPGQGGREQFF | TGTGCCAGCAGTCCCGGACAGGGAGGCCGCGAGCAGTTCTTC
- | TRBD2 | TRBJ2-7 | TRBV7-2 | CASSIGSGGTYEQYF | TGTGCCAGCAGCATCGGCTCGGGAGGAACCTACGAGCAGTACTTC
few | - | TRBJ2-1 | TRBV24-1 | CATSDPAGSSYNEQFF | TGTGCCACCAGTGACCCCGCCGGTAGCTCCTACAATGAGCAGTTCTTC
many | - | TRBJ1-6 | TRBV20-1 | CSARQPGQRSPLHF | TGCAGTGCTAGACAACCGGGACAACGTTCACCCCTCCACTTT
few | - | TRBJ1-5 | TRBV5-6 | CASSLGSSSNQPQHF | TGTGCCAGCAGCTTGGGCAGCTCTAGCAATCAGCCCCAGCATTTT
few | TRBD2 | TRBJ2-1 | TRBV7-8 | CASSLPIAGAYNEQFF | TGTGCCAGCAGCCTCCCTATAGCGGGGGCCTACAATGAGCAGTTCTTC
few | TRBD1 | TRBJ2-4 | TRBV6-2/TRBV6-3 | CASSYGTGINIQYF | TGTGCCAGCAGTTATGGGACAGGGATAAACATTCAGTACTTC
- | - | TRBJ2-1 | TRBV4-3 | CASSQGSRSNEQFF | TGCGCCAGCAGCCAGGGGAGCCGGTCCAATGAGCAGTTCTTC
few | - | TRBJ2-3 | TRBV6-1 | CASSEGVGPPTDTQYF | TGTGCCAGCAGTGAAGGTGTAGGCCCCCCCACAGATACGCAGTATTTT
- | - | TRBJ2-3 | TRBV5-1 | CASGRTNTITDTQYF | TGCGCCAGCGGCCGGACCAACACGATCACAGATACGCAGTATTTT
- | - | TRBJ2-2 | TRBV29-1 | CSVKAPHTGELFF | TGCAGCGTCAAGGCCCCTCATACCGGGGAGCTGTTTTTT
- | - | TRBJ1-6 | TRBV12-3/TRBV12-4 | CASSLGPGNSPLHF | TGTGCCAGCAGTTTAGGCCCTGGGAATTCACCCCTCCACTTT
many | TRBD1 | TRBJ1-5 | TRBV12-3/TRBV12-4 | CASSLQGSNQPQHF | TGTGCCAGCTCACTACAGGGGAGCAATCAGCCCCAGCATTTT
few | - | TRBJ2-1 | TRBV5-1 | CASSLTPGDLNEQFF | TGCGCCAGCAGCTTGACGCCAGGGGATTTGAATGAGCAGTTCTTC